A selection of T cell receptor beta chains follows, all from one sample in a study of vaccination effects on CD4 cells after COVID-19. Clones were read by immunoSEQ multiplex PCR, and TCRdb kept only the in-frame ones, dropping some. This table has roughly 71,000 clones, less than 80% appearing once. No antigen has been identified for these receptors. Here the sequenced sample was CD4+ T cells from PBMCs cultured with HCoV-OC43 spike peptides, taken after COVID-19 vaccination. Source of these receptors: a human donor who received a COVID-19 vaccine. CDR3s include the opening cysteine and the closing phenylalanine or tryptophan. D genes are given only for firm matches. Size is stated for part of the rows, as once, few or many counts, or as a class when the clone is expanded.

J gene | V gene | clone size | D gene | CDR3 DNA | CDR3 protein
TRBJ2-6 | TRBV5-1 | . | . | TGCGCCAGCAAGGACTCTGGGGCCAACGTCCTGACTTTC | CASKDSGANVLTF
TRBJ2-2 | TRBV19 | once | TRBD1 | TGTGCCAGTAGTATAGATGGCTACGTAAGGACAGGCGCCGCGAACACCGGGGAGCTGTTTTTT | CASSIDGYVRTGAANTGELFF
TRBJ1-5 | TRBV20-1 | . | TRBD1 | TGCAGTGCTAGTCGCTCCGACAGGGGGGGGGAGCCCCAGCATTTT | CSASRSDRGGEPQHF
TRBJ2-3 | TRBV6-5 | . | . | TGTGCCAGCAGTTACAGGGGGAGCACAGATACGCAGTATTTT | CASSYRGSTDTQYF
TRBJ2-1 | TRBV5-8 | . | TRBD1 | TGTGCCAGCTACTACGGGACAGGTCTTAATGAGCAGTTCTTC | CASYYGTGLNEQFF
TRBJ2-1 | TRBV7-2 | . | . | TGTGCCAGCAGCCCCCAGGGTTATGTGGGCAATGAGCAGTTCTTC | CASSPQGYVGNEQFF
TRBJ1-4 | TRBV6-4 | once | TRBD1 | TGTGCCAGCACCATCAGGGACAGGGCCAGGTTTGAAGAAAAACTGTTTTTT | CASTIRDRARFEEKLFF
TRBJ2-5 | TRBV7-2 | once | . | TGTGCCAGCAGCTCGCAGCGGTTCCAGGGTGAGACCCAGTACTTC | CASSSQRFQGETQYF
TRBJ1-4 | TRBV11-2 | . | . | TGTGCCAGCAGCTTGAGCGTGAATAATGAAAAACTGTTTTTT | CASSLSVNNEKLFF
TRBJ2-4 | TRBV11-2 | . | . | TGTGCCAGCAGTAGGGGTTTCGCCGCCCTAGCCAAAAACATTCAGTACTTC | CASSRGFAALAKNIQYF
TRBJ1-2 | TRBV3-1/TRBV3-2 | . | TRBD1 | TGTGCCAGCAGCCAAAGGACACAGGGGGTCGATGGCTACACCTTC | CASSQRTQGVDGYTF
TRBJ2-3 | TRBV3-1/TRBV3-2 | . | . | TGTGCCAGCAGCCCTCACCACACAGATACGCAGTATTTT | CASSPHHTDTQYF
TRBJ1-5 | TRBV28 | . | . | TGTGCCAGCAGTTTAGGTGGACAGCCGCGGGCGGAGCCCCAGCATTTT | CASSLGGQPRAEPQHF
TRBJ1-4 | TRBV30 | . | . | TGTGCCTGGAACAGGGTCGGTGAAAAACTGTTTTTT | CAWNRVGEKLFF
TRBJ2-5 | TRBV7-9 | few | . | TGTGCCAGCGTCCCCAGAGGGAGGGGGCGACAAGAGACCCAGTACTTC | CASVPRGRGRQETQYF
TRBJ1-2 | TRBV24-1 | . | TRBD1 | TGTGCCACCAATGCAGGGACAGGGCATTTTGGCTACACCTTC | CATNAGTGHFGYTF
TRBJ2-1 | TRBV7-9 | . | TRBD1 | TGTGCCAGCAATTTAGGACAGGGTTTTAATGAGCAGTTCTTC | CASNLGQGFNEQFF
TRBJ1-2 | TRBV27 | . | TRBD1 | TGTGCCAGCAGTTTAAGGACAGGGGACGGCTACACCTTC | CASSLRTGDGYTF
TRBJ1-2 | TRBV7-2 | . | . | TGTGCCAGCAGCTTAGTGGGGGTCGGCTATGGCTACACCTTC | CASSLVGVGYGYTF
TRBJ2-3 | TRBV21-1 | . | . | TGTGCCAGCAGCAAAGCGATTAGGGGTGATACGCAGTATTTT | CASSKAIRGDTQYF
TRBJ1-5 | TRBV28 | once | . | TGTGCCAGCCATTCGGGGTTCAATCAGCCCCAGCATTTT | CASHSGFNQPQHF
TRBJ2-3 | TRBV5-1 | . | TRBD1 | TGCGCCAGCAGCCCCGGGGACAGGGATACGCAGTATTTT | CASSPGDRDTQYF
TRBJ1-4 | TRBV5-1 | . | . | TGCGCCAGCAGCTTGGCGGTAGGGGGAAACGAAAAACTGTTTTTT | CASSLAVGGNEKLFF
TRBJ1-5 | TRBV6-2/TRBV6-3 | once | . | TGTGCCAGCAGTTTTGGAGACCCCCAGCCCCAGCATTTT | CASSFGDPQPQHF
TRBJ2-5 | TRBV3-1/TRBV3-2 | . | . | TGTGCCAGCAGCCAAGGTTACTTACAAGAGACCCAGTACTTC | CASSQGYLQETQYF
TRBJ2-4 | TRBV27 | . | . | TGTGCCAGCCGACTTCGAGGCGCTCAGTACTTC | CASRLRGAQYF
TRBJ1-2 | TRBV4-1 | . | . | TGCGCCAGCAGCCAACGTTCCGGGACCGGTGACGGCTACACCTTC | CASSQRSGTGDGYTF
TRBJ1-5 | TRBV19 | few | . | TGTGCCAGTAGTCGGGGGGAGGGCAATCAGCCCCAGCATTTT | CASSRGEGNQPQHF
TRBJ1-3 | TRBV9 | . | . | TGTGCCAGCAGTTCCGGAGGGATTTCATATTTT | CASSSGGISYF
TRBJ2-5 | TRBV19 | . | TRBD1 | TGTGCCAGTAAATCGAGGGCAGGGGGCCCGAAAGAGACCCAGTACTTC | CASKSRAGGPKETQYF
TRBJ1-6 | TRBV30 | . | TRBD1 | TGTGCCTGGACGGGACAGCCCTATTCACCCCTCCACTTT | CAWTGQPYSPLHF
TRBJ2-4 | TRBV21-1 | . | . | TGTGCCAGCAGCAAAGCGCCTCCGGGGGTCGTAGCCAAAAACATTCAGTACTTC | CASSKAPPGVVAKNIQYF
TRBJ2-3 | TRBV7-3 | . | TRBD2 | TGTGCCAGCAGCTTAATGGCCAGCGGGGGGGTAGATACGCAGTATTTT | CASSLMASGGVDTQYF
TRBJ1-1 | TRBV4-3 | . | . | TGCGCCAGCAGCCAAGTCCCCCTAGGCGCTGAAGCTTTCTTT | CASSQVPLGAEAFF
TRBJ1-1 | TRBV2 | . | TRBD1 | TGTGCCAGCAAGCCAACCGGGACAGGGGGTGAAGCTTTCTTT | CASKPTGTGGEAFF
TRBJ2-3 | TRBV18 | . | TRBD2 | TGTGCCAGCTCACCCGGGACTAGCGGGGGAGCCACAGATACGCAGTATTTT | CASSPGTSGGATDTQYF
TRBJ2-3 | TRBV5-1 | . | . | TGCGCCAGCAGCTTGGTCCCGGGAACTAGCACAGATACGCAGTATTTT | CASSLVPGTSTDTQYF
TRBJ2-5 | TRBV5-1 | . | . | TGCGCCAGCAGCTTGGCCCACGGCACCTTTATTAATTTAAACTTC | CASSLAHGTFINLNF
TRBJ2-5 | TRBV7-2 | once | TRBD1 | TGTGCCAGCAGCCGGGACAGGGACCAAGAGACCCAGTACTTC | CASSRDRDQETQYF
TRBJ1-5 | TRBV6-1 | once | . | TGTGCCAGCAGTGATCGTCAGCCCCAGCATTTT | CASSDRQPQHF
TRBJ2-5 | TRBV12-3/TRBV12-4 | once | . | TGTGCCAGCAGCCGGATGCAACTGGAGACCCAGTACTTC | CASSRMQLETQYF
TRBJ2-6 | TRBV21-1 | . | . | TGTGCCAGCAGCTCCCGACAGGGGGCGCGGTCATCTGGGGCCAACGTCCTGACTTTC | CASSSRQGARSSGANVLTF
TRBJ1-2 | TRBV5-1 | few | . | TGCGCCAGCAGCTTGGGGTCAATCCCTAATGGCTACACCTTC | CASSLGSIPNGYTF
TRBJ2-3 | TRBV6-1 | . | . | TGTGCCAGCAGTGAAGTATTTTTCGGCAGCGTTACGCAGTATTTT | CASSEVFFGSVTQYF
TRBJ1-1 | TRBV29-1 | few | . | TGCAGCGGTGGGGGCGGGAACACTGAAGCTTTCTTT | CSGGGGNTEAFF
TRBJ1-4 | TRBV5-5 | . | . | TGTGCCAGCAGCTTGGGGGTATGGCCTAATGAAAAACTGTTTTTT | CASSLGVWPNEKLFF
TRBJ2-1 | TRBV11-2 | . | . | TGTGCCAGCAGCTTATACAGGGCTCCATACAATGAGCAGTTCTTC | CASSLYRAPYNEQFF